The clone carrying this TCR beta chain was observed many times. Through a sample-barcoded 5' primer and a J-beta primer mix, a second PCR was run for about 7 to 12 cycles. TCRdb re-derived calls from the 5' RACE reads in MiXCR, one entry per CDR3 protein. Among 750,000 to 950,000 distinct CDR3 sequences listed, 29% were seen once. The sample comes from a study of blood T cells in healthy people across ages. These data are also associated with another study on T cells of mothers and their children.

The specimen sequenced was blood. This clonotype originated in a woman in her thirties or forties in good health.

The CDR3: CASSPTGTGIHNEQFF. The CDR3 coding sequence is TGTGCCAGCAGTCCAACCGGGACAGGGATCCACAATGAGCAGTTCTTC. This chain uses TRBV12-3 or TRBV12-4 with TRBJ2-1; TRBD1 aligns across 9 bases. There are 16 residues in the CDR3. V gave up 5 bases and J gave up 5 bases; unmatched junction bases: 10.